Below, 30 T cell receptor beta chains from the same sample are listed, as sequenced in a study of Graves' ophthalmopathy and Graves' hyperthyroidism. RNA transcripts yielded amplified TCR beta CDR3 regions. The workflow started with a first-round RT-PCR run with HTBI primers and then moved on to a second-round multiplex PCR. Each CDR3 protein gets one entry after TCRdb re-called the multiplex PCR reads with MiXCR. Among a few hundred thousand distinct CDR3 sequences listed, roughly 15% were seen once. Sequenced material: peripheral blood. Source of these receptors: an adult woman with stable Graves' hyperthyroidism.

This clonotype was recorded at least ten times. V is TRBV29-1 and J is TRBJ2-2; D not certain. CDR1 SQVTM and CDR2 ANQGSEA come from the germline V gene. With 7 bases removed from V and 5 bases from J, the gap between germline ends came to 11 bases. This CDR3 comprises 12 residues. Here the CDR3 DNA reads TGCAGCGGTTCCCGGGCGACCGGGGAGCTGTTTTTT. This translates into CSGSRATGELFF.

The sample holds many counts of this clonotype. V and J are TRBV28 and TRBJ1-2, with D possibly being TRBD1 (6 bases). Looked up from germline, CDR1 is MDHEN and CDR2 is SYDVKM. V lost 3 bases and J lost 4, with 18 bases in between. CDR3 size: 16 residues. The CDR3 DNA reads as TGTGCCAGCAGTTTCGGAGGGGGAGTGGATGGCTATGGCTACACCTTC. Translated: CASSFGGGVDGYGYTF.

In its sample, this clonotype was seen many times. The chain has TRBV9 and TRBJ1-1; D not certain. CDR1 and CDR2 (germline): SGDLS, YYNGEE. The V end was cut by 2 bases, the J end by 0 bases, with 8 bases between. The CDR3 extends over 14 amino acids. CDR3 sequence: CASSVGDMNTEAFF. The CDR3, as DNA: TGTGCCAGCAGCGTTGGGGATATGAACACTGAAGCTTTCTTT.

At least ten counts were recorded for this clonotype. The chain carries TRBV15 and TRBJ2-7, with a weak D call TRBD1 (6 bases). CDR1 and CDR2 from the germline V gene are LNHNV and YYDKDF (reference sequence). This CDR3 comprises 14 residues. Trimming took off 3 bases at V and 0 bases at J, with 9 bases between the two ends. CDR3 nucleotide sequence: TGTGCCACCAGCAGTCGGACAGCCTCCTACGAGCAGTACTTC. Translation: CATSSRTASYEQYF.

This clonotype was recorded at least ten times. The V call is TRBV6-2 or TRBV6-3, the J call TRBJ1-5; D remains unclear. Trimming cost V 3 bases and J 7 bases, with 16 bases left between them. Looked up from germline, CDR1 is MNHEY and CDR2 is SVGEGT. The CDR3 is made up of 15 amino acids. The CDR3 nucleotides read TGTGCCAGCAGTTATCAGGCAGGATACGGGCAGCCCCAGCATTTT. Amino acid sequence: CASSYQAGYGQPQHF.

This clonotype occurred many times. This sequence joins TRBV2 and TRBJ2-7, with unresolved D. Germline V gives CDR1 SNHLY, CDR2 FYNNEI. V gave up 7 bases and J gave up 0 bases, with 16 bases separating them. The CDR3 covers 15 residues. The CDR3 is CASTADRVPSYEQYF. The CDR3 DNA reads TGTGCCAGCACTGCGGACCGGGTCCCCTCCTACGAGCAGTACTTC. Full variable domain (rest looked up from reference TRBV2 and TRBJ2-7): EPEVTQTPSHQVTQMGQEVILRCVPISNHLYFYWYRQILGQKVEFLVSFYNNEISEKSEIFDDQFSVERPDGSNFTLKIRSTKLEDSAMYFCASTADRVPSYEQYFGPGTRLTVT.

This clonotype has ten or more counts. The chain has TRBV5-6 and TRBJ2-5; D gene unclear. From germline, CDR1 is SGHDT and CDR2 YYEEEE. This CDR3 has 14 amino acids. The V end lost 2 bases, the J end lost 1 base, and 9 bases lay between the germline ends. The CDR3 nucleotides are TGTGCCAGCAGCTTTTCGACCCTCCAAGAGACCCAGTACTTC. It codes for CASSFSTLQETQYF.

V gene TRBV12-3 or TRBV12-4 combines with J gene TRBJ2-2; a weak D match, TRBD2 (6 bases). The V end was cut by 5 bases, the J end by 5 bases, with 15 bases between. The CDR3 is 15 amino acids. CDR3 amino acids: CASSPMRAGTGELFF. CDR3 nucleotide sequence: TGTGCCAGCAGTCCCATGAGGGCGGGGACCGGGGAGCTGTTTTTT.

This chain uses TRBV27 with TRBJ2-2; 7 bases agree with TRBD2. Germline assignment: CDR1 MNHEY and CDR2 SMNVEV (reference sequence). This CDR3 comprises 15 residues. J gave up 5 bases and V 6 bases, and 9 bases lay outside the gene matches. The CDR3: CASSPGTIMTGELFF. In nucleotides, the CDR3 is TGTGCCAGCAGCCCCGGGACTATCATGACCGGGGAGCTGTTTTTT.

This clonotype showed up many times. V and J are TRBV30 and TRBJ1-1; D gene uncertain. The germline CDR1 and CDR2 sequences are GTSNPN and SVGIG (reference sequence). V was pared by 2 bases and J by 1 base, with 8 bases between. The CDR3 is 13 amino acids. The chain's CDR3 is CAWSIYRNTEAFF. The CDR3 DNA follows: TGTGCCTGGAGTATCTACAGGAACACTGAAGCTTTCTTT.

This clonotype was seen a few times. CDR3 residues: CASSLVIRNTGELFF. The DNA for the CDR3 is TGCGCCAGCAGCTTGGTCATACGAAACACCGGGGAGCTGTTTTTT. The rearrangement uses TRBV5-1 and TRBJ2-2; the D is unclear. The CDR3 is 15 residues long. Germline V CDR1 and CDR2: SGHRS, YFSETQ. V lost 0 bases and J lost 2, with 8 bases in between. Supplemented by reference TRBV5-1 and TRBJ2-2, the full variable domain reads KAGVTQTPRYLIKTRGQQVTLSCSPISGHRSVSWYQQTPGQGLQFLFEYFSETQRNKGNFPGRFSGRQFSNSRSEMNVSTLELGDSALYLCASSLVIRNTGELFFGEGSRLTVL.

This clonotype was detected only once. The chain combines TRBV30 with TRBJ1-1; no clear D. With 0 bases removed from V and 5 bases from J, the gap between germline ends came to 10 bases. The CDR3 is 13 residues long. Germline V lookup: CDR1 GTSNPN, CDR2 SVGIG (reference sequence). The CDR3 is CAWSVWTGTEAFF. The CDR3 nucleotides read TGTGCCTGGAGTGTCTGGACGGGAACTGAAGCTTTCTTT.

On this clonotype: This clone may be a read error of a much larger clone one base away. V is TRBV12-3 or TRBV12-4 and J is TRBJ2-7; 10 bases fit TRBD1. Trimming cost V 6 bases and J 3 bases; bases outside gene matches: 5. This CDR3 contains 14 residues. This chain's CDR3 is CASRPGQGNYEQYF. The CDR3 nucleotides are TGTGCCAGCAGACCGGGACAGGGGAACTACGAGCAGTACTTC.

This clonotype has a handful of counts. V and J are TRBV20-1 and TRBJ1-5; possible D gene TRBD1, 5 bases. V lost 6 bases, J lost 0 bases, and 18 bases lay in between. The germline V gene encodes CDR1 DFQATT and CDR2 SNEGSKA (reference sequence). CDR3 length equals 16 residues. In nucleotides, the CDR3 is TGCAGTGCCACGGATATCCAGGGTGGTAGCAATCAGCCCCAGCATTTT. It specifies CSATDIQGGSNQPQHF.

This clonotype was detected ten times or more. The chain combines TRBV20-1 with TRBJ1-1; D is ambiguous. The germline gives CDR1 DFQATT, CDR2 SNEGSKA (reference sequence). The CDR3 is 11 amino acids. Trimming removed 4 bases at V and 0 bases at J, with 3 bases between. CDR3 sequence: CSAKLNTEAFF. The CDR3 bases are TGCAGTGCTAAGTTGAACACTGAAGCTTTCTTT.

This chain uses TRBV6-1 with TRBJ2-1; no firm D call. Per germline, CDR1 MNHNS and CDR2 SASEGT. This CDR3 has 11 residues. V lost 6 bases, J lost 12 bases, and 12 bases lay in between. The CDR3 DNA sequence: TGTGCCAGCAGCCTTAGCATTTCGCAGTTCTTC. Amino acids: CASSLSISQFF.

This clonotype was detected ten times or more. This chain joins TRBV19 and TRBJ2-5; D possibly corresponds to TRBD2 (5 bases). Germline loops: CDR1 LNHDA, CDR2 SQIVND (reference sequence). There are 12 residues in the CDR3. V lost 9 bases, J lost 2 bases, and 10 bases lay in between. In DNA, the CDR3 is TGTGCCAGCAGACGGGGTCAAGAGACCCAGTACTTC. Translated, it gives CASRRGQETQYF.

This clonotype occurred many times. This chain uses TRBV10-3 with TRBJ1-3; TRBD1 might be the D (6 bases). The V gene lost 6 bases and the J gene lost 3 bases, with 15 bases spanning the gap. This CDR3 comprises 15 residues. CDR1 and CDR2 from the germline V gene are ENHRY and SYGVKD. The CDR3 DNA reads TGTGCCATCAGCCAAGGGGGTTTTGGTGGAAACACCATATATTTT. It translates to CAISQGGFGGNTIYF.

With respect to this clonotype: A read error may be the cause here, since a much bigger clone is one base away. The V call is TRBV29-1, the J call TRBJ2-5; maybe TRBD1 (5 bases). CDR1 SQVTM and CDR2 ANQGSEA come from the germline V gene. The CDR3 contains 14 residues. The CDR3 bases are TGCAGCGTTGAACCCCCAGGGTCCCAAGAGACCAAGTACTTC. Translating gives CSVEPPGSQETKYF. Complete variable domain (other parts from reference TRBV29-1 and TRBJ2-5): SAVISQKPSRDICQRGTSLTIQCQVDSQVTMMFWYRQQPGQSLTLIATANQGSEATYESGFVIDKFPISRPNLTFSTLTVSNMSPEDSSIYLCSVEPPGSQETKYFGPGTRLLVL.

This clonotype was observed many times. The chain combines TRBV6-1 with TRBJ2-2; TRBD1 matches 10 bases. The CDR3 runs to 15 residues. Germline CDR1 reads MNHNS; CDR2 reads SASEGT. The ends lost 8 bases at V and 5 bases at J; junction bases unmatched: 8. The CDR3 DNA is TGTGCCAGCGGTCTCCGGGGACAGGGGACCGGGGAGCTGTTTTTT. Its translation is CASGLRGQGTGELFF.

This clonotype showed up many times. This chain connects TRBV6-2 or TRBV6-3 to TRBJ2-5; no clear D. CDR1 is MNHEY and CDR2 is SVGEGT in the germline V gene. This CDR3 comprises 13 residues. V lost 0 bases and J lost 6, with 8 bases in between. This chain's CDR3 is CASSYSSWKTQYF. The CDR3 DNA sequence: TGTGCCAGCAGTTACTCGTCTTGGAAGACCCAGTACTTC.

Ten or more counts support this clonotype. The chain recombines TRBV6-5 with TRBJ2-7, with 7 bases that match TRBD1. The CDR3 has 13 residues. Trimming at V came to 6 bases and at J to 3 bases, leaving 5 bases not matched to a gene. Germline V gene sequence: CDR1 MNHEY, CDR2 SVGAGI. The CDR3 nucleotides read TGTGCCAGCAGACCGGGACAGAGCTACGAGCAGTACTTC. This translates into CASRPGQSYEQYF.

This chain links TRBV19 with TRBJ1-5; D gene ambiguous. Germline CDR1 is LNHDA and CDR2 is SQIVND (reference sequence). V dropped 10 bases and J dropped 9 bases, with 16 bases sitting between them. The CDR3 has 12 residues. CDR3 residues: CATTAGNRPQHF. CDR3 nucleotides: TGTGCCACTACCGCGGGCAACCGGCCCCAGCATTTT.

On this clonotype itself: Possible read error: a much larger clone is one base away. This chain links TRBV15 with TRBJ2-7; 7 bases match TRBD1. There are 13 residues in the CDR3. Germline trimming cut 6 bases from V and 2 bases from J; bases unmatched to any gene: 4. Germline V gene data show CDR1 as LNHNV and CDR2 as YYDKDF (reference sequence). CDR3 nucleotides: TGTGCCACCAGATCCGGGACAGCCTACGAGCAGTACTTC. Amino acid sequence: CATRSGTAYEQYF.

At least ten counts were recorded for this clonotype. The chain is built from TRBV28 and TRBJ2-2; D unclear. CDR3 length: 17 amino acids. Germline values: CDR1 MDHEN, CDR2 SYDVKM. With 5 bases removed from V and 2 bases from J, the gap between germline ends came to 18 bases. CDR3 nucleotides: TGTGCCAGCAGTCAATGGTCTACGGTTATCAACACCGGGGAGCTGTTTTTT. Residues: CASSQWSTVINTGELFF.

The chain uses TRBV6-5 and TRBJ1-2; TRBD1 aligns across 7 bases. This CDR3 has 14 residues. Germline CDR1 reads MNHEY; CDR2 reads SVGAGI. V shed 2 bases and J 7 bases; nucleotides not matched to a gene: 7. CDR3 coding DNA: TGTGCCAGCAGTTACAGCCGGGACAGAGGTGGCTACACCTTC. This gives the protein CASSYSRDRGGYTF.

There are many counts of this clonotype. This chain links TRBV6-2 or TRBV6-3 with TRBJ2-7; D gene ambiguous. The CDR3 covers 16 residues. CDR1 and CDR2 (germline): MNHEY, SVGEGT. The germline V and J ends were trimmed by 0 bases and 0 bases, with 12 bases remaining between them. The CDR3 sequence is CASSYSSLSPSYEQYF. The CDR3 bases are TGTGCCAGCAGTTACTCGAGCCTGTCTCCCTCCTACGAGCAGTACTTC.

This clonotype was found many times. The chain couples TRBV19 to TRBJ1-5; a weak D match, TRBD1 (6 bases). CDR1 and CDR2 (germline): LNHDA, SQIVND (reference sequence). The CDR3 loop spans 15 amino acids. V gave up 9 bases and J gave up 5 bases, with 20 bases separating them. The CDR3 nucleotides read TGTGCCAGCGATCAGGGGTTGGACCCAGATCAGCCCCAGCATTTT. Translating it yields CASDQGLDPDQPQHF.

The chain carries TRBV7-2 and TRBJ2-3; D is unclear. This CDR3 is 14 amino acids long. Germline CDR1 SGHTA, CDR2 FQGNSA. Trimming shortened V by 2 bases and J by 2 bases, and 8 bases separated the two germline ends. This CDR3 reads CASSLRRSTDTQYF. CDR3 in DNA: TGTGCCAGCAGCTTAAGGCGTTCCACAGATACGCAGTATTTT. Drawing the rest from reference TRBV7-2 and TRBJ2-3, the complete variable domain is GAGVSQSPSNKVTEKGKDVELRCDPISGHTALYWYRQSLGQGLEFLIYFQGNSAPDKSGLPSDRFSAERTGGSVSTLTIQRTQQEDSAVYLCASSLRRSTDTQYFGPGTRLTVL.

This clonotype was detected ten times or more. The chain is built from TRBV28 and TRBJ2-5; TRBD2 matches at 13 bases. Germline values: CDR1 MDHEN, CDR2 SYDVKM. V lost 6 bases, J lost 4 bases, and 11 bases stayed unmatched. The CDR3 is made up of 17 amino acids. The CDR3 DNA sequence: TGTGCCAGCAGCCTACCAGCCCGACTAGCGGGAGGAGAGACCCAGTACTTC. The encoded protein is CASSLPARLAGGETQYF.